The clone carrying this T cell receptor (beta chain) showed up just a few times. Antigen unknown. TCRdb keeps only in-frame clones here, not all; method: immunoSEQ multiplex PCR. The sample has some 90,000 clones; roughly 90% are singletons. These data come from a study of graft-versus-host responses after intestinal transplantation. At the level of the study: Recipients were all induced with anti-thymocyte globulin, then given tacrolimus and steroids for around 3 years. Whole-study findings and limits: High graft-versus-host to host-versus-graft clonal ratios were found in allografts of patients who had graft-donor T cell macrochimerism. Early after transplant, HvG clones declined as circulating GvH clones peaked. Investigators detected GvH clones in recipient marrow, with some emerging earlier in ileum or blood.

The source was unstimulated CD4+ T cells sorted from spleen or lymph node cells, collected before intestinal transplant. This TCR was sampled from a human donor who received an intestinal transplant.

Here the CDR3 DNA reads TGTGCCAGCAGCTGGGGAGGACCCTATGGCTACACCTTC. It encodes CASSWGGPYGYTF. This chain joins TRBV5-4 and TRBJ1-2; D unresolved. The ends were cut back, 3 bases at V and 4 bases at J, with 10 bases in the middle. The CDR3 is 13 amino acids. CDR1 is SGHNT, CDR2 YYREEE, per germline (reference sequence).